The 2 T cell receptor beta chains below were found in one sample sequenced in a study of Graves' ophthalmopathy and Graves' hyperthyroidism. RNA transcripts were the source from which TCR beta CDR3 regions were amplified. HTBI primers primed a first-round RT-PCR, and a second-round multiplex PCR followed. TCRdb recomputed calls from the multiplex PCR reads with MiXCR, one row per CDR3 protein. The profile shows some 250,000 distinct CDR3 sequences, 45% of them singletons. Source material: peripheral blood. The source is an adult man with Graves' ophthalmopathy.

Regarding this clonotype: The conserved closing phenylalanine or tryptophan is absent in this CDR3, likely reflecting a read error. The chain is built from TRBV7-6 and TRBJ1-1, with unresolved D. The CDR3 extends over 14 amino acids. Trimming left V 5 bases short and J 3 bases short, with 13 bases between. Germline loops: CDR1 SGHVS, CDR2 FNYEAQ. The CDR3 nucleotides read TGTGCCAGCAGCCCCCGCCCAGGTTACACTGAAGCTTTCCTT. Translating it yields CASSPRPGYTEAFL.

This clonotype was counted at least ten times. The genes are TRBV7-9 and TRBJ1-1; D is perhaps TRBD1 (6 bases). Germline CDR1 is SEHNR and CDR2 is FQNEAQ (reference sequence). Trimming took off 6 bases at V and 3 bases at J, with 8 bases between the two ends. The CDR3 totals 12 residues. The DNA for the CDR3 is TGTGCCAGCAGTCGACAGGACACTGAAGCTTTCTTT. As protein: CASSRQDTEAFF.